One and the same sample provided the 20 T cell receptor beta chains below, sequenced in a study of OX40 agonist ivuxolimab in advanced cancers. Assay: immunoSEQ multiplex PCR; the TCRdb copy retains only in-frame clones and omits some. Here the sample spans fewer than 40,000 clones, 82% being singletons. This material consisted of CD4+ or CD8+ T cells sorted from blood, taken in a trial of the OX40 agonist ivuxolimab. These receptors all come from an adult with an advanced solid tumor such as melanoma, head and neck, liver or kidney cancer.

The rearrangement joins TRBV6-6 to TRBJ2-7; 8 bases align to TRBD1. CDR3 length: 14 amino acids. J lost 5 bases, V lost 6 bases, and 9 bases had no gene match. Germline-derived CDR1 and CDR2 are MNHNY and SVGAGI (reference sequence). CDR3 protein: CASSQDREFHEQYF. The CDR3 nucleotides are TGTGCCAGCAGCCAGGACAGGGAATTCCACGAGCAGTACTTC.

V and J are TRBV30 and TRBJ1-2; D is undetermined. Germline CDR1 and CDR2: GTSNPN and SVGIG (reference sequence). The CDR3 runs 13 residues. The V gene lost 3 bases and the J gene lost 1 base, with 9 bases spanning the gap. CDR3 in amino acids: CAWSISHNYGYTF. The CDR3 DNA reads TGTGCCTGGAGCATCAGTCATAACTATGGCTACACCTTC.

In its sample, this clone was seen once. The chain employs TRBV5-1 and TRBJ2-3; D is unresolved. The CDR3 length is 15 residues. The germline V gene encodes CDR1 SGHRS and CDR2 YFSETQ. V lost 4 bases and J lost 2, with 14 bases in between. The CDR3 reads CASSQTLNPTDTQYF. CDR3 DNA sequence: TGCGCCAGCAGCCAGACTTTAAATCCCACAGATACGCAGTATTTT.

Only a few counts were recorded for this clone. The CDR3 nucleotides are TGTGCCAGCAGCCCCCGGACTAGTTACGAGCAGTACTTC. Translating gives CASSPRTSYEQYF. The chain has TRBV7-8 and TRBJ2-7; 7 nucleotides line up with TRBD2. Germline V CDR1 and CDR2: SGHVS, FQNEAQ. J gave up 4 bases and V 5 bases, and 5 bases lay outside the gene matches. The CDR3 loop spans 13 amino acids.

The V call is TRBV5-1, the J call TRBJ1-1; a possible D gene is TRBD1 (5 bases). CDR1 and CDR2 from the germline V gene are SGHRS and YFSETQ. Trimming stripped 0 bases from V and 4 bases from J, with 19 bases between. CDR3 length equals 17 residues. CDR3 bases: TGCGCCAGCAGCTTGGGGATAAGACAGTGGGCCGCCACTGAAGCTTTCTTT. Translation gives CASSLGIRQWAATEAFF.

A remark on this clone: The sample contains more than one DNA sequence encoding this CDR3. The chain joins TRBV6-6 to TRBJ1-2, with 7 bases fitting TRBD1. The CDR3 consists of 13 residues. V trimming: 2 bases; J trimming: 7 bases; junction bases outside the gene matches: 4. Germline V CDR1 and CDR2: MNHNY, SVGAGI (reference sequence). The CDR3 is CASSYEGAGGYTF. CDR3 in DNA: TGTGCCAGCAGTTACGAGGGGGCGGGTGGCTACACCTTC.

The chain employs TRBV7-2 and TRBJ1-1; D unclear. The V end was cut by 0 bases, the J end by 4 bases, with 9 bases between. The CDR3 runs to 14 residues. Germline V gene sequence: CDR1 SGHTA, CDR2 FQGNSA. The CDR3 DNA reads as TGTGCCAGCAGCTTAGCCGGTGTTTCCACTGAAGCTTTCTTT. It yields the protein CASSLAGVSTEAFF.

The J gene is TRBJ2-2, the V gene TRBV9, with 11 positions matching TRBD2. J lost 7 bases, V lost 0 bases, and 5 bases had no gene match. The CDR3 is 16 residues long. CDR1 and CDR2 from the germline V gene are SGDLS and YYNGEE. CDR3 in DNA: TGTGCCAGCAGCGTAGAACTAGCGGGAGCCGTCGGGGAGCTGTTTTTT. Its translation: CASSVELAGAVGELFF.

The chain uses TRBV9 and TRBJ2-3; 9 nucleotides align to TRBD1. The J segment lost 3 bases and the V segment lost 4 bases, leaving 6 bases of the junction unmatched. Germline CDR1 is SGDLS and CDR2 is YYNGEE. CDR3 length: 15 amino acids. The CDR3 DNA follows: TGTGCCAGCAGCCCCGGACAGGGGTCAACAGATACGCAGTATTTT. This gives the protein CASSPGQGSTDTQYF.

With regard to this clone: The junction does not match germline at one end; this may be a read error. The chain recombines TRBV6-1 with TRBJ1-2, with TRBD1 matching 7 bases. Germline V gene data show CDR1 as MNHNS and CDR2 as SASEGT. The CDR3 length is 13 residues. This CDR3 is CASGGGADYGYTF. The CDR3 DNA sequence: TGTGCCAGCGGAGGGGGCGCGGACTACGGCTACACCTTC.

The chain has TRBV14 and TRBJ1-1; D ambiguous. This CDR3 comprises 12 residues. Germline CDR1 reads SGHDN; CDR2 reads FVKESK. Trimming took off 4 bases at V and 6 bases at J, with 9 bases between the two ends. This CDR3 is CASSLGRSEAFF. The CDR3 DNA follows: TGTGCCAGCAGCCTAGGAAGGTCTGAAGCTTTCTTT. The variable domain in full, completed from reference TRBV14 and TRBJ1-1, reads EAGVTQFPSHSVIEKGQTVTLRCDPISGHDNLYWYRRVMGKEIKFLLHFVKESKQDESGMPNNRFLAERTGGTYSTLKVQPAELEDSGVYFCASSLGRSEAFFGQGTRLTVV.

V is TRBV6-1 and J is TRBJ2-5; weak D call: TRBD2 (7 bases). This CDR3 spans 12 amino acids. The ends were cut back, 6 bases at V and 5 bases at J, with 10 bases in the middle. Germline loops: CDR1 MNHNS, CDR2 SASEGT. The CDR3 nucleotides read TGTGCCAGCAGGGGGGGGCGGGAGACCCAGTACTTC. Translating it yields CASRGGRETQYF.

The chain is built from TRBV11-2 and TRBJ2-7, with D perhaps TRBD2 (6 bases). The CDR3 extends over 14 amino acids. V gave up 7 bases and J gave up 3 bases, with 16 bases separating them. In germline, CDR1 is SGHAT, CDR2 FQNNGV. CDR3 DNA sequence: TGTGCCAGCAACTTTGGGGGACTCTACTACGAGCAGTACTTC. Translating it yields CASNFGGLYYEQYF.

The CDR3 DNA reads TGTGCCAGCAGCACGGTCCGCAGGGGCAATTCACCCCTCCACTTT. This sequence encodes CASSTVRRGNSPLHF. V is TRBV5-8 and J is TRBJ1-6, with D possibly being TRBD1 (6 bases). The CDR3 has 15 residues. With 4 bases removed from V and 7 bases from J, the gap between germline ends came to 15 bases. CDR1 is SGHTS and CDR2 is YDEGEE in the germline V gene.

The chain couples TRBV11-3 to TRBJ2-3; D may be TRBD1 or TRBD2 (6 bases each). V lost 3 bases to trimming and J lost 3 bases, with 19 bases between them. The V gene's germline CDR1 is SGHNT and CDR2 YENEEA. This CDR3 is built from 17 residues. In DNA form, the CDR3 reads TGTGCCAGCAGCTTGGGGGGCTGGCGGGATGGGACAGATACGCAGTATTTT. Protein: CASSLGGWRDGTDTQYF.

The chain combines TRBV11-2 with TRBJ1-1; D remains unclear. CDR3 size: 16 residues. The germline gives CDR1 SGHAT, CDR2 FQNNGV. The ends were cut back, 5 bases at V and 1 base at J, with 17 bases in the middle. CDR3 sequence: CASSINSARKNTEAFF. DNA of the CDR3: TGTGCCAGCAGCATCAACTCGGCCAGAAAGAACACTGAAGCTTTCTTT.

J is TRBJ1-2 and V is TRBV28; D might be TRBD1 (6 bases). Germline lookup yields CDR1 MDHEN and CDR2 SYDVKM. This CDR3 spans 17 amino acids. V was pared by 4 bases and J by 1 base, with 19 bases between. DNA for the CDR3: TGTGCCAGCAGTTATCCGGGACAAACGGGGGTTAACTATGGCTACACCTTC. Translation: CASSYPGQTGVNYGYTF.

V usage is TRBV5-5 and J usage is TRBJ2-4, with 13 nucleotides matching TRBD2. CDR1 and CDR2 from the germline V gene are SGHKS and YYEKEE (reference sequence). The CDR3 totals 18 residues. Trimming cost V 2 bases and J 0 bases; bases outside gene matches: 5. This CDR3 is CASSFGLAGVVAKNIQYF. CDR3 DNA sequence: TGTGCCAGCAGCTTCGGACTAGCGGGGGTCGTAGCCAAAAACATTCAGTACTTC.

The rearrangement joins TRBV10-2 to TRBJ1-1; TRBD1 is a possible D gene (5 bases). Trimming took 4 bases from V and 8 from J, leaving 14 bases between them. Germline values: CDR1 WSHSY, CDR2 SAAADI. This CDR3 has 13 residues. CDR3 residues: CASSVPGREEAFF. In DNA, the CDR3 is TGCGCCAGCAGTGTTCCAGGGAGGGAAGAAGCTTTCTTT.

V usage is TRBV19 and J usage is TRBJ2-5, with D possibly matching TRBD2 (5 bases). The CDR3 is 14 amino acids. Germline lookup yields CDR1 LNHDA and CDR2 SQIVND (reference sequence). Trimming removed 5 bases from V and 2 bases from J, with 12 bases in between. CDR3 bases: TGTGCCAGTAGTCCCCCCGGGGAGCAAGAGACCCAGTACTTC. Translated: CASSPPGEQETQYF.